This TCR beta chain was captured by sequencing in a study of blood T cells in healthy people across ages. Study results and limitations: Age advanced and TCR beta diversity per million T cells fell, roughly linearly. Total diversity from one million sequenced T cells was likely underestimated.

Of note for this clonotype: Its antigen is still unknown. At one end, the junction sequence differs from germline, possibly due to a read error.

Germline-derived CDR1 and CDR2 are SSHAT and FNYEAQ (reference sequence). This CDR3 region has 13 residues. It was with a sample-barcoded 5' primer and a J-beta primer mix that a second PCR of roughly 6 to 11 cycles was run. TCRdb reprocessed the 5' RACE reads via MiXCR and lists one record per CDR3 protein. The profile shows a few hundred thousand distinct CDR3 sequences, about 26% of them singletons. A further study also used this sample, focusing on T cells of mothers and their children. That investigation notes: Mothers yielded over 8 million CDR3 reads, children about 3 million each. The overlap seen between related mothers and children slightly exceeded that of unrelated pairs, though not significantly.

V gene TRBV7-7 combines with J gene TRBJ2-1; no definite D call. The source of this sequence is a boy between 2 and 10 years old in good health. Sequenced sample: blood. CDR3 nucleotides: TGTGCTAGCAGCTTACTTAGCTCAGATGAGCAGTTCTTC. It is translated as CASSLLSSDEQFF. The variable domain in full, completed from reference TRBV7-7 and TRBJ2-1, reads GAGVSQSPRYKVTKRGQDVTLRCDPISSHATLYWYQQALGQGPEFLTYFNYEAQPDKSGLPSDRFSAERPEGSISTLTIQRTEQRDSAMYRCASSLLSSDEQFFGPGTRLTVL.